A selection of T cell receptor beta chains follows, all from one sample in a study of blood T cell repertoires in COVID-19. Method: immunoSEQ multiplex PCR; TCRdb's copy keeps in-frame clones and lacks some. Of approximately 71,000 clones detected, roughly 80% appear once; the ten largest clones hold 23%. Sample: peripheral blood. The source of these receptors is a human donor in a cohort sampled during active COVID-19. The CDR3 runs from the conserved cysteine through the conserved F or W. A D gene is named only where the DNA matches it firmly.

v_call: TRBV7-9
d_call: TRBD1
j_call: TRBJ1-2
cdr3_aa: CASSAGGSYGYTF

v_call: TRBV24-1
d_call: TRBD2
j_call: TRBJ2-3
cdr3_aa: CATSDPPAGGKDTQYF

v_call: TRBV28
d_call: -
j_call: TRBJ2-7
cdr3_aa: CAAGPGGSYEQYF

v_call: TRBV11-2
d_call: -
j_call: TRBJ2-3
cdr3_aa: CASSGRDWVFLDTQYF

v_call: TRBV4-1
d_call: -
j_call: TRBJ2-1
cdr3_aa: CASSQDWTTNNEQFF

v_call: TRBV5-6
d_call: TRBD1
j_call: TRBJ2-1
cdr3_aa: CASSYGDRGKHEQFF

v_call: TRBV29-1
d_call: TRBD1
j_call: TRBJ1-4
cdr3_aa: CSVETGGLDEKLFF

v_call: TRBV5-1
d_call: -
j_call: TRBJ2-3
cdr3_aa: CASSPRLNTDTQYF

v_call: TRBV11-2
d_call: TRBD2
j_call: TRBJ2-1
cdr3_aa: CASSLDQTSGRFYNEQFF

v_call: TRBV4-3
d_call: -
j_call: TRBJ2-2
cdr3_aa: CASSHRGSTGELFF

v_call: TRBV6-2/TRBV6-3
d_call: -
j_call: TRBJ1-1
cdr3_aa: CASSYRTRGLEAFF

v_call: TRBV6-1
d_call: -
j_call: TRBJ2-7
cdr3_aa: CASSEEEAYYSYEQYF

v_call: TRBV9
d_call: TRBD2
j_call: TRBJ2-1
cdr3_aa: CASSVVPLAGVSYNEQFF

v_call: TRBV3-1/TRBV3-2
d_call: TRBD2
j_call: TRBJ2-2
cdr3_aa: CASSQFGPTGGPYTGELFF

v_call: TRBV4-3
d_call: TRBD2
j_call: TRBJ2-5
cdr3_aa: CASSQDRGGGETQYF

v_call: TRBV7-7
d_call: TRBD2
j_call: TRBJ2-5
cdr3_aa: CASSPGLAGGQETQYF

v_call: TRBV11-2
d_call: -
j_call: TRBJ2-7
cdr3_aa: CASSLDSGPLSYEQYF

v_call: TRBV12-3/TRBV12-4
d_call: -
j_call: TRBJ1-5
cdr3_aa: CASSLDSNQPQHF

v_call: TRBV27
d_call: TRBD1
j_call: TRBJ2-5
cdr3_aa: CASSSLGTGSQETQYF

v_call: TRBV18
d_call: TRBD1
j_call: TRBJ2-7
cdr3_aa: CASSPPGTGAHEQYF

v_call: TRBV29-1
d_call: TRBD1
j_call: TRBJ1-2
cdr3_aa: CSVEGQGGHGYTF

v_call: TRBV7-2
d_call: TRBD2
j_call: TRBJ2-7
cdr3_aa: CASSLVKAGGLYEQYF

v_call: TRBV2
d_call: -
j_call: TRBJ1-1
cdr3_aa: CASSFPANRAMNTEAFF

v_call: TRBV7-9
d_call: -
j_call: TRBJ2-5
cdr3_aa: CASTLPGRAETQYF

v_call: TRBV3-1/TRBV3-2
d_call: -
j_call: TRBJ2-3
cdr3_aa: CASSQGPATGGQMNTQYF

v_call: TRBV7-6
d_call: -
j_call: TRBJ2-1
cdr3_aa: CASSLEIAESSYNEQFF

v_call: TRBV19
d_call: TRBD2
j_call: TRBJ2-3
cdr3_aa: CASSASGGPGTDTQYF

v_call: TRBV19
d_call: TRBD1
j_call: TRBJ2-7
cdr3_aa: CASSEGRQGYEQYF

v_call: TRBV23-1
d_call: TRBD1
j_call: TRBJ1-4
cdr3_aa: CASSQTTSDRREKLFF

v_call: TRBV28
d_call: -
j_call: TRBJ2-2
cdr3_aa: CASSSSDSTGELFF

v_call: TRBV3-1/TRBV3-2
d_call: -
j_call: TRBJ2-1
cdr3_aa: CASSQTALEQFF

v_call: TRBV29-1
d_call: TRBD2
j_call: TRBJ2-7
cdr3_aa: CSVDGLAPYEQYF

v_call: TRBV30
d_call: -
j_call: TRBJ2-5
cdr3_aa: CAWTRRVQETQYF

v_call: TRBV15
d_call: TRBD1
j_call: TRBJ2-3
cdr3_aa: CATSMDRGVDTQYF

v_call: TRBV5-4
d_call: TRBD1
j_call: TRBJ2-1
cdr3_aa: CASTEQGATYNEQFF

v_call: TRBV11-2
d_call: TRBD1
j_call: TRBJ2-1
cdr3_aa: CASSLDGTDNNEQFF

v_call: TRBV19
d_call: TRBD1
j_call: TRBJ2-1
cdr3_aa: CASSITPRDRGRNNEQFF

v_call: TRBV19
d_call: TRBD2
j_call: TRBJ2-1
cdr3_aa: CASSPYISGRANNEQFF

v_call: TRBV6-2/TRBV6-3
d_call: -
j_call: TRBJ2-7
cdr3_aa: CASSQFGGLPYEQYF

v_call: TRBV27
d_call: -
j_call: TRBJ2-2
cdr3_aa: CASKLSGTPTNTGELFF

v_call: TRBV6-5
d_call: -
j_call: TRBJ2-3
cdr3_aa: CASSEDWASTDTQYF

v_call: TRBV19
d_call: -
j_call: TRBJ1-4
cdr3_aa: CASSRQVNEKLFF

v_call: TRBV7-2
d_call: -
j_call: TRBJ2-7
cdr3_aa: CASSVDWNSYEQYF

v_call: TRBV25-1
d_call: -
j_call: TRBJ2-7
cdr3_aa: CASSAGGAYEQYF

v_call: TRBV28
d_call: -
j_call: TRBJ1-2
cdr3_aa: CASSLTGNGYTF

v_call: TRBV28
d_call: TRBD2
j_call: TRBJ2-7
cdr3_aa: CAILGLAGGREQYF

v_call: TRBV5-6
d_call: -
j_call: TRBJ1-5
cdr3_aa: CASSLFVQGSQPQHF

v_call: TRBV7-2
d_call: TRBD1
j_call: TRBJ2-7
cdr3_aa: CASSLVGQGGYEQYF

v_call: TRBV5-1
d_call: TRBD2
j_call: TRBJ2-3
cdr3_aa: CASSFGGTRSTDTQYF

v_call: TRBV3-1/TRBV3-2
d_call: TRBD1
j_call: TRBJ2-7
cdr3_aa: CASSLGTGGNYEQYF

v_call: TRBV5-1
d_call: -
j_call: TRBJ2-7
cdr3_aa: CASSVDSRLLDEQYF

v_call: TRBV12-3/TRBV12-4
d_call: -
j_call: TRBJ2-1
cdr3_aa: CASSTSSYNEQFF

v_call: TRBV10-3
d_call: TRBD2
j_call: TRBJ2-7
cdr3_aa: CAISEGTSGRMGEQYF

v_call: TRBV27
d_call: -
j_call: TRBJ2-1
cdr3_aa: CASSLTRDSYNEQFF

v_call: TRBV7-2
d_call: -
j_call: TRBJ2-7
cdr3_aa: CASSLGSGLHEQYF

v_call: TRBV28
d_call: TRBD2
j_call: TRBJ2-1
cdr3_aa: CASRLGRAGFNEQFF

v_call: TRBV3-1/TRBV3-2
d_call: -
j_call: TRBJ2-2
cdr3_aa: CASSQVSTGELFF

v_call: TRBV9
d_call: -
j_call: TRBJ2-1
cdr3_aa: CASSVAQGQNEQFF

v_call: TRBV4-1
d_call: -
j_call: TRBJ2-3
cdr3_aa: CASSQDTYTDTQYF

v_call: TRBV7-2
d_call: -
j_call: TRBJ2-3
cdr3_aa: CASSLHGVDTQYF